This T cell receptor (beta chain) was profiled in a study of breast tumors, draining lymph nodes, adjacent tissues. Samples came from axillary lymph nodes draining the breast cancer. As regards this clonotype: An end of the junction does not agree with germline; a read error may underlie this.

TCRdb called the multiplex PCR reads again in MiXCR, with one record for every CDR3 protein. The sample consists of some 170,000 distinct CDR3 sequences, roughly a third of them appearing once. The germline CDR1 and CDR2 sequences are SGHRS and YFSETQ. The CDR3 covers 15 residues. Sequencing was carried out using axillary lymph node tissue. This TCR was sampled from a female donor with breast cancer. Some clones in this sample may be carry-over from other donors' samples. J is TRBJ1-1 and V is TRBV5-1; no reliable D call. CDR3 DNA: TGCGCCAGCAGCTTGGCGGCCGCCCGGGTCACTAAAGCTTTCTTT. Translated: CASSLAAARVTKAFF. The variable domain in full, completed from reference TRBV5-1 and TRBJ1-1, reads KAGVTQTPRYLIKTRGQQVTLSCSPISGHRSVSWYQQTPGQGLQFLFEYFSETQRNKGNFPGRFSGRQFSNSRSEMNVSTLELGDSALYLCASSLAAARVTKAFFGQGTRLTVV.